Shown below are 6 T cell receptor beta chains from a single sample sequenced in a study of CD4 and CD8 cells across lung adenocarcinoma regions (dated by TCRdb to the late 2010s). Library generation was performed with PCR. For sequencing, a HiSeq X Ten was employed. TCRdb reprocessed the public reads (quality trimming at Q25 with fastp, clone calling with MiXCR) and kept in-frame beta chains. Entries are consolidated by CDR3 protein sequence, retaining the most common genes and DNA. This sample gives roughly 20,000 distinct CDR3 sequences in total; about half of them show up just once. The ten largest account for about 25% of the sample. The sequenced material came from CD8+ T cells from the center of a lung tumor. The sample's cell subset or site label is to be understood as: tumor center region. The receptor set was obtained from a female donor with lung adenocarcinoma. The CD4 and CD8 labels of this study may be unreliable.

This clonotype occurred many times. V usage is TRBV6-4 and J usage is TRBJ2-3, with 8 bases aligning to TRBD1. Germline CDR1 MRHNA, CDR2 SNTAGT. The junction had 8 bases not matched to a gene; V was cut back by 6 bases and J by 3 bases. The CDR3 loop spans 15 amino acids. CDR3: CASRTGTGPTDTQYF. In DNA form, the CDR3 reads TGTGCCAGCAGAACCGGGACAGGACCGACAGATACGCAGTATTTT.

Concerning this clonotype itself: At one boundary the junction diverges from the germline segment, which might be a read error. For the CDR3, the DNA is TGCGCCGGGGGTCAAGGGGGAGGGGGCCAAGATACCCAGTATTTC. Amino acids: CAGGQGGGGQDTQYF. The chain combines TRBV10-1 with TRBJ2-5; either TRBD1 or TRBD2 may supply D (7 bases each). Germline V gives CDR1 WNHNN, CDR2 SYGVQD (reference sequence). There are 15 residues in the CDR3.

This clonotype occurred many times. This sequence joins TRBV11-2 and TRBJ1-1; 9 bases fit TRBD1. CDR1 and CDR2 from the germline V gene are SGHAT and FQNNGV. V shed 1 base, J shed 0 bases, and the junction held 9 bases outside the gene matches. The CDR3 is 18 amino acids. The CDR3 coding sequence is TGTGCCAGCAGCTTAGGCGGAGGACAGGGGCTAATGAACACTGAAGCTTTCTTT. It specifies CASSLGGGQGLMNTEAFF.

The chain recombines TRBV27 with TRBJ2-3, with TRBD1 matching 7 bases. The closer fit of TRBJ2-7 to the DNA end suggests the J call may be wrong. The CDR3 loop spans 15 amino acids. Germline values: CDR1 MNHEY, CDR2 SMNVEV (reference sequence). The CDR3 coding sequence is TGTTGCAGCAGGTTTGGGGACAGACAACCAGATACGCAGTACTTC. Residues: CCSRFGDRQPDTQYF.

The chain combines TRBV6-1 with TRBJ2-5; a weak D match, TRBD1 (6 bases). Trimming left V 6 bases short and J 11 bases short, with 43 bases between. Germline V lookup: CDR1 MNHNS, CDR2 SASEGT. This CDR3 comprises 21 residues. The CDR3 spells CASSSLTFEGDGVRDQDTQYF. The CDR3 region has the DNA TGTGCCAGCAGCTCTCTCACTTTCGAGGGGGATGGGGTCCGTGACCAAGATACGCAGTACTTC.

This clonotype was seen a few times. The rearrangement uses TRBV10-3 and TRBJ2-1, with 10 bases fitting TRBD2. CDR3 length: 16 residues. CDR1 and CDR2 from the germline V gene are ENHRY and SYGVKD. After removal of 0 bases from V and 6 bases from J, the junction contained 5 bases not matched to a gene. The CDR3 coding sequence is TGTGCCATCAGTGAGTCCCTGACTAGCGGGTCCAATGAGCAGTTCTTC. Amino acid sequence: CAISESLTSGSNEQFF.